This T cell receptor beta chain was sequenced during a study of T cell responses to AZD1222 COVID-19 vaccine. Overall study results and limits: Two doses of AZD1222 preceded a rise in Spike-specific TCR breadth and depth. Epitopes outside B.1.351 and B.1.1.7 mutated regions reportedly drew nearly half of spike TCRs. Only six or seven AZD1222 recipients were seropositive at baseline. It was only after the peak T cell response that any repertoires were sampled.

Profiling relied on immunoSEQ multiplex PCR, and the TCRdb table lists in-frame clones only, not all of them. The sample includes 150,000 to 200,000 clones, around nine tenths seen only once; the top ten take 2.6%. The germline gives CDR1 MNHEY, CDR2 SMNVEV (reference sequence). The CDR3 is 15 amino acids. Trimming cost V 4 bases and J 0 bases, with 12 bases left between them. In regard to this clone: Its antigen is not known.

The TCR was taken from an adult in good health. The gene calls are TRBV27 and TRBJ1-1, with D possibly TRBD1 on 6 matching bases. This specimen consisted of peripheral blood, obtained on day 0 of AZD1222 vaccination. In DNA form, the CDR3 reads TGTGCCAGCAGTTACAGGGCCATAATGAACACTGAAGCTTTCTTT. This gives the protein CASSYRAIMNTEAFF.